A selection of T cell receptor beta chains follows, all from one sample in a study of shared clonotypes between healthy human individuals. Data came from immunoSEQ multiplex PCR; TCRdb stores just in-frame clones and leaves some out. The data hold 1,400,000 or so clones, with approximately 98.5% observed a single time. The sequencing sample was made of naive CD4+ T cells sorted from blood. Every receptor here comes from a man under 40 in good health. Each CDR3 is given without its conserved first and last residue. The D gene is left open where the match is weak.

>TRBV11-2|11|TRBJ2-1|-
ASSPGLYNEQF
>TRBV6-1|13|TRBJ1-2|-
ASSGGGGASYGYT
>TRBV7-2|12|TRBJ2-7|-
ASSYDQSSYEQY
>TRBV19|12|TRBJ2-3|-
ASRWDPSTDTQY
>TRBV29-1|10|TRBJ1-4|-
SVVGVNEKLF
>TRBV28|10|TRBJ1-5|-
ASSAYYQPQH
>TRBV29-1|17|TRBJ1-1|-
SVGGGSRGYSPMNTEAF
>TRBV11-2|14|TRBJ2-7|TRBD2
ASSVGVQRGSYEQY
>TRBV4-2|14|TRBJ1-5|TRBD1
ASSATTGVSNQPQH
>TRBV5-1|13|TRBJ2-7|TRBD2
ASGHGLAGVYEQY
>TRBV10-1|12|TRBJ2-1|-
ASSERPGRNEQF
>TRBV7-2|13|TRBJ2-5|-
ASSLRLGEGETQY
>TRBV4-2|11|TRBJ2-5|-
ASSQDLIATQY
>TRBV4-1|13|TRBJ2-2|TRBD1
ASRYQGANTGELF
>TRBV9|16|TRBJ2-1|-
ASSVGTTPQSSYNEQF
>TRBV2|11|TRBJ1-5|-
ASHGRGNQPQH
>TRBV5-1|12|TRBJ1-1|TRBD1
ASSLRTGYTEAF